This T cell receptor (beta chain) comes out of a study of spatial heterogeneity in lung cancer. Study context: Consistently, beta-chain sequences turned up in larger numbers than alpha-chain sequences did. Averaged across combinations, each unique TCR and UMI pairing appeared more than ten times in raw reads, which were uncorrected.

This clonotype has at least ten counts. This beta chain turned up in a library designed for alpha chains; as an off-target read, its abundance says little. Trimming pared 7 bases from V and 9 bases from J, leaving 19 bases between. This CDR3 region has 14 residues. Germline-derived CDR1 and CDR2 are DFQATT and SNEGSKA (reference sequence). Regarding time point: sample taken at primary tumor resection. Tumor, nontumor lung or frozen PBMC supplied whole RNA that was sequenced unsorted. Donors were around 70 untreated early-stage non-small cell lung cancer patients. In the library, each TCR cDNA molecule bore its own unique molecular identifier. TCRdb re-derived calls from the 5' RACE reads in MiXCR, one entry per CDR3 protein. The table lists around 10,000 distinct CDR3 sequences, around 4% of them singletons.

The sample was normal lung tissue next to the tumor, taken at surgery. The V call is TRBV20-1, the J call TRBJ1-6; D possibly corresponds to TRBD1 (6 bases). The TCR was taken from a male donor with early-stage non-small cell lung cancer. CDR3 coding DNA: TGCAGTGTTCTAAACAGGGTTAGGGGTTCACCCCTCCACTTT. This translates into CSVLNRVRGSPLHF.